The T cell receptor beta chain described here comes from a study of T cell responses to AZD1222 COVID-19 vaccine. Study-level points and caveats: As reported, nearly half of all spike-specific TCRs target variant regions that are unmutated. Clonal diversity may have been underestimated, and the donors were mostly white British, with more females than males. The CD4 TCRs associated with vaccination extended across spike and predominated at 160-218 and 743-854. The breadth and depth of Spike-specific TCRs increased once two AZD1222 doses had been given.

This clone showed up just once. Its target is unknown. Sequencing was performed with immunoSEQ multiplex PCR; in TCRdb, only in-frame clones are kept and a portion is missing. The repertoire includes 200,000 or so clones, more than 85% of them detected once, and less than 1.2% sits in the top ten. The CDR3 contains 14 residues. CDR1 and CDR2 (germline): KGHSH, LQKENI. With 4 bases clipped from V and 6 bases from J, the junction kept 6 bases outside the gene matches. This rearrangement joins TRBV18 to TRBJ1-2; 9 nucleotides match TRBD1. The receptor comes from an adult in good health. Specimen: peripheral blood, collected on day 0 of MenACWY control vaccination. As DNA, the CDR3 is TGTGCCAGCTCACTTGGACAGGGGCGCGATGGCTACACCTTC. As protein: CASSLGQGRDGYTF.